These 30 T cell receptor beta chains originate from one sample sequenced in a study of memory CD4+ T cells and cytomegalovirus serostatus. Single viable CD3+CD4+CD8-CD45RO+ cells were sorted as the memory CD4+ T cells. The repertoire was sequenced with immunoSEQ multiplex PCR; TCRdb's copy has only in-frame clones and lacks some. The table has around 60,000 clones, more than 70% seen once. The sequenced sample was memory CD4+ T cells from blood. These receptors were obtained from an adult in good health and CMV-seronegative.

This clone has just one count. V and J are TRBV6-4 and TRBJ1-3; the D gene is possibly TRBD1 (6 bases). Germline lookup yields CDR1 MRHNA and CDR2 SNTAGT. Trimming stripped 6 bases from V and 0 bases from J, with 15 bases between. The CDR3 extends over 16 amino acids. The CDR3 nucleotides read TGTGCCAGCAGAAACAGGGCAAATTCCTCTGGAAACACCATATATTTT. This codes for CASRNRANSSGNTIYF.

The rearrangement uses TRBV28 and TRBJ1-1; D remains unclear. V was shortened by 10 bases and J by 1 base, with 13 bases between the two germline ends. The CDR3 consists of 13 residues. CDR1 and CDR2 (germline): MDHEN, SYDVKM. CDR3 sequence: CATKATENTEAFF. The CDR3 DNA reads TGTGCCACCAAAGCGACTGAGAACACTGAAGCTTTCTTT.

The table lists this clone with a count of one. This chain uses TRBV19 with TRBJ2-7; 12 nucleotides line up with TRBD2. There are 14 residues in the CDR3. CDR1 and CDR2 (germline): LNHDA, SQIVND (reference sequence). The trim removed 6 bases at V and 0 bases at J, leaving 0 bases unmatched. CDR3 sequence: CASRTSGSSYEQYF. CDR3 sequence (DNA): TGTGCCAGTAGGACTAGCGGGAGCTCCTACGAGCAGTACTTC.

J is TRBJ1-2 and V is TRBV6-6; D might be TRBD1 (6 bases). The CDR3 covers 16 residues. CDR1 is MNHNY, CDR2 SVGAGI, per germline (reference sequence). V was pared by 0 bases and J by 4 bases, with 15 bases between. The CDR3 nucleotides are TGTGCCAGCAGTTACTCGGCAGCCGGGGGCGGCTATGGCTACACCTTC. This encodes CASSYSAAGGGYGYTF.

This clone was picked up a small number of times. The chain carries TRBV7-8 and TRBJ2-3; 11 positions agree with TRBD2. The V and J ends lost 6 bases and 4 bases, in that order; junction bases with no gene match: 12. The length of the CDR3 is 17 residues. Germline assignment: CDR1 SGHVS and CDR2 FQNEAQ. CDR3 sequence reads: CASRPTLGLAVSDTQYF. The CDR3 nucleotides read TGTGCCAGCAGGCCTACTTTGGGACTAGCGGTGTCAGATACGCAGTATTTT.

This clone appeared a few times. This rearrangement joins TRBV19 to TRBJ2-7; the match to TRBD2 covers 12 bases. Unmatched junction bases numbered 2, after V lost 3 bases and J lost 2 bases. The germline gives CDR1 LNHDA, CDR2 SQIVND (reference sequence). This CDR3 has 15 residues. The CDR3 loop reads CASSIGLAGTYEQYF. The DNA for the CDR3 is TGTGCCAGTAGTATCGGACTAGCGGGGACCTACGAGCAGTACTTC.

Only one count was recorded for this clone. The chain carries TRBV6-6 and TRBJ1-5, with D perhaps matching TRBD1 (5 bases). CDR3 size: 14 residues. In germline, CDR1 is MNHNY, CDR2 SVGAGI (reference sequence). V dropped 6 bases and J dropped 7 bases, with 16 bases sitting between them. The CDR3 reads CASRGDWIGQPQHF. DNA of the CDR3: TGTGCCAGCAGGGGGGACTGGATTGGGCAGCCCCAGCATTTT.

The V gene is TRBV30, the J gene TRBJ1-2; D not resolved. This CDR3 spans 12 amino acids. The V end was cut by 1 base, the J end by 0 bases, with 3 bases between. Germline assignment: CDR1 GTSNPN and CDR2 SVGIG (reference sequence). For the CDR3, the DNA is TGTGCCTGGAGTGCCGCTAACTATGGCTACACCTTC. Protein: CAWSAANYGYTF.

The genes are TRBV9 and TRBJ2-3; the match to TRBD2 covers 8 bases. The CDR3 length is 22 residues. V was pared by 0 bases and J by 0 bases, with 21 bases of the junction left unmatched. Germline V gene data show CDR1 as SGDLS and CDR2 as YYNGEE. This CDR3 reads CASSVGGGSGSRPSVSTDTQYF. In nucleotides, the CDR3 is TGTGCCAGCAGCGTAGGAGGGGGGAGCGGGAGTCGTCCTAGTGTAAGCACAGATACGCAGTATTTT.

This chain links TRBV5-1 with TRBJ2-7, with 8 positions matching TRBD2. Germline-derived CDR1 and CDR2 are SGHRS and YFSETQ. After removal of 0 bases from V and 4 bases from J, the junction contained 9 bases not matched to a gene. The CDR3 is 16 residues long. The CDR3 region is CASSLASGSRSYEQYF. CDR3 in DNA: TGCGCCAGCAGCTTGGCCAGCGGGAGCCGTAGTTACGAGCAGTACTTC.

This clone has more than one count but fewer than ten. The gene calls are TRBV15 and TRBJ2-7; 8 bases line up with TRBD2. Trimming took 5 bases from V and 3 from J; bases not matched to a gene: 6. Germline V CDR1 and CDR2: LNHNV, YYDKDF (reference sequence). This CDR3 is 14 amino acids long. As DNA, the CDR3 is TGTGCCACCAGCTTTCTGAGCGGGGGCTACGAGCAGTACTTC. It is translated as CATSFLSGGYEQYF. The complete variable domain, with remaining parts taken from reference TRBV15 and TRBJ2-7, reads DAMVIQNPRYQVTQFGKPVTLSCSQTLNHNVMYWYQQKSSQAPKLLFHYYDKDFNNEADTPDNFQSRRPNTSFCFLDIRSPGLGDTAMYLCATSFLSGGYEQYFGPGTRLTVT.

This sequence joins TRBV6-1 and TRBJ2-7, with 7 bases that match TRBD2. Germline CDR1 is MNHNS and CDR2 is SASEGT. This CDR3 region has 15 residues. V shed 2 bases and J 6 bases; nucleotides not matched to a gene: 10. DNA for the CDR3: TGTGCCAGCAGTGAACTAGCGGACATCAGCGGCGAGCAGTACTTC. This codes for CASSELADISGEQYF.

The CDR3 sequence is CASSQSSRDREWYEQYF. In nucleotides, the CDR3 is TGCGCCAGCAGTCAATCATCCAGGGACAGGGAATGGTACGAGCAGTACTTC. The genes are TRBV23-1 and TRBJ2-7; 9 positions agree with TRBD1. TRBV23-1 falls under the ORF class, with uncertain function. The CDR3 sequence is 17 residues long. J gave up 4 bases and V 0 bases, and 10 bases lay outside the gene matches.

V and J are TRBV5-1 and TRBJ1-3, with unresolved D. Germline loops: CDR1 SGHRS, CDR2 YFSETQ. The CDR3 has 16 amino acids. Trimming removed 2 bases from V and 0 bases from J, with 12 bases in between. CDR3 nucleotides: TGCGCCAGCAGCTTAGGCCAGGCGCGCTCTGGAAACACCATATATTTT. It is translated as CASSLGQARSGNTIYF.

The chain couples TRBV6-5 to TRBJ1-6, with 7 bases aligning to TRBD1. The CDR3 has 15 residues. Germline CDR1 MNHEY, CDR2 SVGAGI. V shed 7 bases, J shed 2 bases, and the junction held 5 bases outside the gene matches. CDR3 sequence (DNA): TGTGCCAGCATTCCCCAGGGGGCCTATAATTCACCCCTCCACTTT. Its protein product is CASIPQGAYNSPLHF.

This chain uses TRBV5-1 with TRBJ1-3; possible D gene TRBD1, 5 bases. Trimming removed 3 bases at V and 1 base at J, with 11 bases between. Germline V gene data show CDR1 as SGHRS and CDR2 as YFSETQ. The CDR3 totals 15 residues. CDR3 sequence: CASSSYGGSGNTIYF. CDR3 in DNA: TGCGCCAGCAGCTCGTACGGGGGGTCTGGAAACACCATATATTTT.

This clone was counted between two and nine times. The V gene is TRBV2, the J gene TRBJ2-7, with D tentatively TRBD1 or TRBD2 (5 bases each). Trimming left V 2 bases short and J 7 bases short, with 21 bases between. Germline lookup yields CDR1 SNHLY and CDR2 FYNNEI. The CDR3 is made up of 16 amino acids. The CDR3, as DNA: TGTGCCAGCAGTGAATCCTTCTTGACAGCCCCGGGGGAGCAGTACTTC. This gives the protein CASSESFLTAPGEQYF.

The chain recombines TRBV7-3 with TRBJ2-5, with TRBD2 identical over 11 bases. This CDR3 is built from 16 residues. Per germline, CDR1 SGHTA and CDR2 FQGTGA. J was trimmed by 0 bases and V by 6 bases; bases with no gene match: 6. The CDR3 nucleotides are TGTGCCAGCAGTCCGGGACTAGCGGCCAACCAAGAGACCCAGTACTTC. Translation gives CASSPGLAANQETQYF.

V usage is TRBV19 and J usage is TRBJ2-3; 9 positions agree with TRBD1. This CDR3 comprises 15 residues. CDR1 is LNHDA, CDR2 SQIVND, per germline (reference sequence). The trim removed 6 bases at V and 2 bases at J, leaving 6 bases unmatched. This chain's CDR3 is CASREGQGDTDTQYF. DNA of the CDR3: TGTGCCAGTAGAGAGGGACAGGGTGACACAGATACGCAGTATTTT.

The chain employs TRBV5-1 and TRBJ1-4, with D unclear. V was shortened by 1 base and J by 7 bases, with 14 bases between the two germline ends. This CDR3 spans 15 amino acids. Germline lookup yields CDR1 SGHRS and CDR2 YFSETQ. Here the CDR3 DNA reads TGCGCCAGCAGCTTGTCTGGCGCACGGAGTGAAAAACTGTTTTTT. The encoded protein is CASSLSGARSEKLFF.

The chain joins TRBV21-1 to TRBJ1-3. TRBV21-1 has pseudogene status. CDR3 size: 15 residues. The CDR3 sequence: CASSKGRDQGNTIYF. The CDR3 DNA reads TGTGCCAGCAGCAAAGGTCGGGACCAAGGAAACACCATATATTTT.

J is TRBJ1-4 and V is TRBV28; no clear D. The germline V and J ends were trimmed by 5 bases and 8 bases, with 15 bases remaining between them. The CDR3 spans 14 residues. The germline V gene has CDR1 MDHEN and CDR2 SYDVKM. CDR3 amino acids: CASSPVGVGEKLFF. CDR3 coding DNA: TGTGCCAGCAGTCCTGTTGGGGTGGGGGAAAAACTGTTTTTT. Based on the CDR3 plus reference TRBV28 and TRBJ1-4, the full variable domain is DVKVTQSSRYLVKRTGEKVFLECVQDMDHENMFWYRQDPGLGLRLIYFSYDVKMKEKGDIPEGYSVSREKKERFSLILESASTNQTSMYLCASSPVGVGEKLFFGSGTQLSVL.

The chain employs TRBV19 and TRBJ2-2; tentatively, D is TRBD1 (5 bases). The CDR3 covers 16 residues. The germline V gene encodes CDR1 LNHDA and CDR2 SQIVND (reference sequence). Trimming took off 1 base at V and 4 bases at J, with 13 bases between the two ends. CDR3 nucleotides: TGTGCCAGTAGTATAGGGGGCACCGTGGCCACCGGGGAGCTGTTTTTT. Translating gives CASSIGGTVATGELFF.

The chain joins TRBV5-5 to TRBJ1-1; D not certain. V gave up 4 bases and J gave up 4 bases, with 8 bases separating them. Looked up from germline, CDR1 is SGHKS and CDR2 is YYEKEE (reference sequence). The CDR3 sequence is 12 residues long. The CDR3 region is CASSQRTTEAFF. The DNA of the CDR3 is TGTGCCAGCAGCCAAAGAACCACTGAAGCTTTCTTT.

The V call is TRBV5-4, the J call TRBJ2-1; D gene ambiguous. V was cut by 0 bases and J by 7 bases, with 8 bases left in between. The CDR3 spans 13 residues. Germline CDR1 SGHNT, CDR2 YYREEE (reference sequence). The CDR3 reads CASSLATVNEQFF. CDR3 coding DNA: TGTGCCAGCAGCTTGGCCACAGTGAATGAGCAGTTCTTC.

This clone turned up a few times. J is TRBJ2-3 and V is TRBV4-1, with 11 bases fitting TRBD2. The CDR3 consists of 17 residues. Germline V gives CDR1 MGHRA, CDR2 YSYEKL. Losses at the gene ends were 0 bases for V and 7 bases for J; bases not matched to a gene: 9. CDR3 sequence (DNA): TGCGCCAGCAGCCAAGATCGGGCTAGCGGGGGGAGCTATACGCAGTATTTT. This codes for CASSQDRASGGSYTQYF.

This clone was detected ten times or more. The V and J genes are TRBV18 and TRBJ1-5; no reliable D call. The V gene lost 5 bases and the J gene lost 0 bases, with 14 bases spanning the gap. Germline loops: CDR1 KGHSH, CDR2 LQKENI. This CDR3 has 16 amino acids. The CDR3 region is CASSSDRAYSNQPQHF. The CDR3, as DNA: TGTGCCAGCTCATCAGACCGAGCCTATAGCAATCAGCCCCAGCATTTT.

The chain uses TRBV5-4 and TRBJ2-5, with D unclear. Trimming took 0 bases from V and 2 from J, leaving 5 bases between them. The CDR3 is 13 residues long. Germline loops: CDR1 SGHNT, CDR2 YYREEE (reference sequence). CDR3 loop: CASSLAAQETQYF. For the CDR3, the DNA is TGTGCCAGCAGCTTGGCGGCGCAAGAGACCCAGTACTTC.

V and J are TRBV28 and TRBJ2-6; D is unresolved. Trimming shortened V by 4 bases and J by 2 bases, and 6 bases separated the two germline ends. The CDR3 has 14 amino acids. Germline lookup yields CDR1 MDHEN and CDR2 SYDVKM. The CDR3 nucleotides are TGTGCCAGCAGTTCCCCGGCTGGGGCCAACGTCCTGACTTTC. Translating it yields CASSSPAGANVLTF.

The rearrangement links TRBV7-8 to TRBJ1-4; 7 bases are a match to TRBD1. Unmatched junction bases numbered 3, after V lost 3 bases and J lost 5 bases. Germline V CDR1 and CDR2: SGHVS, FQNEAQ. The CDR3 is 14 residues long. CDR3 loop: CASSLTGLNEKLFF. The CDR3 DNA is TGTGCCAGCAGCTTGACAGGGTTGAATGAAAAACTGTTTTTT.